These 5 T cell receptor beta chains originate from one sample sequenced in a study of cytomegalovirus exposure and HLA in healthy donors. Clones were sequenced by immunoSEQ multiplex PCR, and TCRdb holds only the in-frame ones, with some missing. The top ten hold 6.3% of the sample, which has roughly 98,000 clones, roughly 87% seen once. The sample comprised PBMCs. These receptors came from a man aged 18-30 years in good health and CMV-seropositive.

This sequence joins TRBV7-2 and TRBJ2-1; 7 bases are a match to TRBD1. Germline V CDR1 and CDR2: SGHTA, FQGNSA. J gave up 6 bases and V 1 base, and 9 bases lay outside the gene matches. The CDR3 is 16 amino acids. The CDR3 reads CASSLGGQGVGNEQFF. The CDR3 region has the DNA TGTGCCAGCAGCTTAGGGGGGCAGGGGGTTGGCAATGAGCAGTTCTTC.

The rearrangement links TRBV5-4 to TRBJ1-3; 9 bases match TRBD1. Germline V gene lookup returns CDR1 SGHNT and CDR2 YYREEE (reference sequence). The CDR3 totals 13 residues. Losses at the gene ends were 5 bases for V and 8 bases for J; bases not matched to a gene: 5. The CDR3 DNA is TGTGCCAGCAGTCTACAGGGGGCGGACACCATATATTTT. This translates into CASSLQGADTIYF.

This sequence joins TRBV19 and TRBJ2-7; D gene ambiguous. Germline-derived CDR1 and CDR2 are LNHDA and SQIVND (reference sequence). The V and J ends lost 3 bases and 6 bases respectively, with 18 bases between them. The CDR3 totals 15 residues. The CDR3 region is CASSIAGLSPFEQYF. The DNA for the CDR3 is TGTGCCAGTAGTATCGCTGGGCTATCCCCTTTCGAGCAGTACTTC.

The J gene is TRBJ2-5, the V gene TRBV7-6; TRBD1 might be the D (5 bases). The CDR3 contains 16 residues. V was shortened by 0 bases and J by 5 bases, with 16 bases between the two germline ends. Germline CDR1 is SGHVS and CDR2 is FNYEAQ. The CDR3 nucleotides are TGTGCCAGCAGCTTAGCGCTGGGCAGGGTGAGGGAGACCCAGTACTTC. It encodes CASSLALGRVRETQYF. Full variable domain (rest looked up from reference TRBV7-6 and TRBJ2-5): GAGVSQSPRYKVTKRGQDVALRCDPISGHVSLYWYRQALGQGPEFLTYFNYEAQQDKSGLPNDRFSAERPEGSISTLTIQRTEQRDSAMYRCASSLALGRVRETQYFGPGTRLLVL.

The rearrangement joins TRBV7-2 to TRBJ1-1; D is perhaps TRBD1 (5 bases). Germline lookup yields CDR1 SGHTA and CDR2 FQGNSA. The CDR3 contains 14 residues. The germline V and J ends were trimmed by 4 bases and 6 bases, with 15 bases remaining between them. CDR3: CASSYDRGRAEAFF. The CDR3 DNA reads TGTGCCAGCAGCTATGACCGGGGGAGGGCTGAAGCTTTCTTT.